This T cell receptor (beta chain) was documented in a study of metastatic and nonmetastatic thyroid tumors. The overall study: Repertoires were compared across blood and tumor or nodule tissue from malignant and benign thyroid patients.

Points from the study as a whole: Across blood and tumor, TCR beta diversity in malignant thyroid tumors was reportedly significantly higher than in benign nodules.

This clone has a count of ten or more. Its antigen is as yet unknown. Original processing notes: The authors used CDR3 differences across clinicopathological groups to build a distant-metastasis classifier for papillary thyroid cancer. TCRdb re-called the PCR reads through MiXCR. The V and J calls, along with clone size, are taken from TCRdb and not from the paper's own processing. The sample shows about 82,000 clones, approximately 13% of them seen only once. No treatment had been given to any patient before thyroid surgery. V gave up 5 bases and J gave up 0 bases, with 13 bases separating them. There are 14 residues in the CDR3. Germline V CDR1 and CDR2: SQVTM, ANQGSEA.

This chain connects TRBV29-1 to TRBJ1-1; D is unclear. The sequencing input was tumor tissue. The receptor's source is a female donor with papillary thyroid cancer or a benign thyroid nodule (not recorded which). Some clones in this sample may be carry-over from other donors' samples. The CDR3 protein is CSVLRRRMNTEAFF. CDR3 sequence (DNA): TGCAGCGTTCTTCGGCGGCGAATGAACACTGAAGCTTTCTTT.